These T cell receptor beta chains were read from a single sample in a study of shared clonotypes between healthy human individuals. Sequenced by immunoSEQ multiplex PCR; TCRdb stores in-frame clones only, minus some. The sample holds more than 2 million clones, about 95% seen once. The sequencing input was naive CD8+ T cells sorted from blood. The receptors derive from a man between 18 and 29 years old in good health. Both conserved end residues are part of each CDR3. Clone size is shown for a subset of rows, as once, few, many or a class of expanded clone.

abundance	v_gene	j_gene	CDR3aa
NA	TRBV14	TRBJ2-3	CASSQQGALYTDTQYF
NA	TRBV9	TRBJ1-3	CASSVDTGSGNTIYF
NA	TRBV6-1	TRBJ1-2	CASGPNYGYTF
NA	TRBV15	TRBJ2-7	CATSRGRTGSPEQYF
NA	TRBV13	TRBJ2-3	CASSSVRPEDTQYF
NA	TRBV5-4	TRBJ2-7	CASSGGQGELREQYF
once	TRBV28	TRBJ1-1	CASEIGGSEAFF
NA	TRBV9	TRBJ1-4	CASSQVGEKLFF
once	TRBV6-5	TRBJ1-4	CASSYDSPGMNEKLFF
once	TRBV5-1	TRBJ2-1	CASSLVQNEQFF